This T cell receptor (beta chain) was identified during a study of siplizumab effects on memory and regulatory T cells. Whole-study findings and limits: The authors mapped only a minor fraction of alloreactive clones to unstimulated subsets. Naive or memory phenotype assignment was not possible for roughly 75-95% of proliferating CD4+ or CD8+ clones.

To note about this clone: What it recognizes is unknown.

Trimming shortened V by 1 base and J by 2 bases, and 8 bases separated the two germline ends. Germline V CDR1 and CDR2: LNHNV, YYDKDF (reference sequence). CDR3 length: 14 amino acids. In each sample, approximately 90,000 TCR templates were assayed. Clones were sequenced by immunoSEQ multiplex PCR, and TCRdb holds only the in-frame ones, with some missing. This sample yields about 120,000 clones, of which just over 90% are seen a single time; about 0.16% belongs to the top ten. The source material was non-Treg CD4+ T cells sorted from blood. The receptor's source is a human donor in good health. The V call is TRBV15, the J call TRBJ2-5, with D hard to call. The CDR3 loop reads CATSRVMGQETQYF. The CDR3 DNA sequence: TGTGCCACCAGCAGAGTCATGGGGCAAGAGACCCAGTACTTC.